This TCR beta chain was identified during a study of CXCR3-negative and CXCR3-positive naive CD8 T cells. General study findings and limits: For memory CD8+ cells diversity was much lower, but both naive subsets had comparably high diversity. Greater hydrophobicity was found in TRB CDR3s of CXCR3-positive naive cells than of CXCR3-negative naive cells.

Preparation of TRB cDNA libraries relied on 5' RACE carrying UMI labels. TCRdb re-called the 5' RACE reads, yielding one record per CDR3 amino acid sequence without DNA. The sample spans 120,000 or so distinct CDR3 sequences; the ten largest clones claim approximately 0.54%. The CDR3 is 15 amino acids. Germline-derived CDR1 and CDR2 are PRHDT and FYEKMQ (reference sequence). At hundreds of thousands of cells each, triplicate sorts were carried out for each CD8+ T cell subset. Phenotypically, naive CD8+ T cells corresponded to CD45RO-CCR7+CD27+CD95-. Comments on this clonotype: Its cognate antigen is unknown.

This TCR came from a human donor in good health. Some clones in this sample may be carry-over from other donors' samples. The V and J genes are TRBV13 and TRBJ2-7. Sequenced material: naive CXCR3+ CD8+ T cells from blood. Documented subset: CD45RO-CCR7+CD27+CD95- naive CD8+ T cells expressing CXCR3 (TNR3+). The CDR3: CASSLVAGNSYEQYF.